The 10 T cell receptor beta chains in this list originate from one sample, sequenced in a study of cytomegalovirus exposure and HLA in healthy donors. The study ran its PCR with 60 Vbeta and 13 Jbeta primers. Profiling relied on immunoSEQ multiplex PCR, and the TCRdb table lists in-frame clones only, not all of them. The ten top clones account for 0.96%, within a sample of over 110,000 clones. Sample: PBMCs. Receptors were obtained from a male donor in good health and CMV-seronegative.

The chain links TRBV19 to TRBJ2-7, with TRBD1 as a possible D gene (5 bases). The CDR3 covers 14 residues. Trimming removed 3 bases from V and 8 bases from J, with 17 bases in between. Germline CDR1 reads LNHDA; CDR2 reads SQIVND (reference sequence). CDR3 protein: CASSMGLDLKKQYF. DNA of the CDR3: TGTGCCAGTAGTATGGGGCTGGACCTGAAGAAGCAGTACTTC.

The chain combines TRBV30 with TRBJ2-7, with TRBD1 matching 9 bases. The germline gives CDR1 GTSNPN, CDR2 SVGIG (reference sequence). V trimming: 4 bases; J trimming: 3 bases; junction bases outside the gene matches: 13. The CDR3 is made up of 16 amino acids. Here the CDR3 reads CAWNSGTQGAIYEQYF. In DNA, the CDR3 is TGTGCCTGGAATTCTGGAACACAGGGGGCTATCTACGAGCAGTACTTC.

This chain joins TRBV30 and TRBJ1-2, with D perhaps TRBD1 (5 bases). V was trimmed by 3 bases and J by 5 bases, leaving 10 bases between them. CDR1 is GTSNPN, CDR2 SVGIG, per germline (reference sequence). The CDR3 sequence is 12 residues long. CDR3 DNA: TGTGCCTGGAGCGGGGGGGTATATGGCTACACCTTC. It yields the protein CAWSGGVYGYTF.

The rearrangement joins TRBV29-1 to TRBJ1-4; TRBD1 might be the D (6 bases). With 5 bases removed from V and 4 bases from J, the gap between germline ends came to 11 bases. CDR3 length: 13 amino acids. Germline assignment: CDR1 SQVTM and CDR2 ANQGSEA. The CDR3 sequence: CSVRQVNNEKLFF. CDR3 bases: TGCAGCGTTCGACAGGTTAATAATGAAAAACTGTTTTTT.

Written as DNA, the CDR3 is TGTGCCAGCAGCCGAGACAGGCCCACAGATACGCAGTATTTT. Its protein is CASSRDRPTDTQYF. This chain uses TRBV7-2 with TRBJ2-3; tentative D call: TRBD1 (6 bases). The germline V gene has CDR1 SGHTA and CDR2 FQGNSA. V was shortened by 5 bases and J by 2 bases, with 11 bases between the two germline ends. There are 14 residues in the CDR3.

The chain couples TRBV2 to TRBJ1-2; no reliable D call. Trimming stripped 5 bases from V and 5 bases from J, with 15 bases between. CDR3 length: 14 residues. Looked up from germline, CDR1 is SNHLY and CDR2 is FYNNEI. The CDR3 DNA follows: TGTGCCAGCAGTTCCGGGAGCATTGGTTATGGCTACACCTTC. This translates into CASSSGSIGYGYTF. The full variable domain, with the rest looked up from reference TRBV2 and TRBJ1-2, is EPEVTQTPSHQVTQMGQEVILRCVPISNHLYFYWYRQILGQKVEFLVSFYNNEISEKSEIFDDQFSVERPDGSNFTLKIRSTKLEDSAMYFCASSSGSIGYGYTFGSGTRLTVV.

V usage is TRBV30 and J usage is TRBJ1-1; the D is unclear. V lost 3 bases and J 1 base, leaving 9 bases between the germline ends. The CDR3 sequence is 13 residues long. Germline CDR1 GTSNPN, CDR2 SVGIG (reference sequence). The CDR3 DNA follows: TGTGCCTGGAGGAGAGTGCCGAACACTGAAGCTTTCTTT. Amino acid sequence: CAWRRVPNTEAFF.

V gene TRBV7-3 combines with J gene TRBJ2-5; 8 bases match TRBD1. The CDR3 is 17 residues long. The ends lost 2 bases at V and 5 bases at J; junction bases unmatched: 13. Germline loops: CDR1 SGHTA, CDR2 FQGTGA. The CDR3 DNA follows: TGTGCCAGCAGCTTATCCCACGGGCCGACAGGGGTGGAGACCCAGTACTTC. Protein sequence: CASSLSHGPTGVETQYF.

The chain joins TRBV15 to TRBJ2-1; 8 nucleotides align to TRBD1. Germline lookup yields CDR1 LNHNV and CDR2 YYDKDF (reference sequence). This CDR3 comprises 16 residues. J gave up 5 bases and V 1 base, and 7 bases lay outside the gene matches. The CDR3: CATSRVSGGINNEQFF. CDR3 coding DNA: TGTGCCACCAGCAGAGTATCAGGGGGCATCAACAATGAGCAGTTCTTC.

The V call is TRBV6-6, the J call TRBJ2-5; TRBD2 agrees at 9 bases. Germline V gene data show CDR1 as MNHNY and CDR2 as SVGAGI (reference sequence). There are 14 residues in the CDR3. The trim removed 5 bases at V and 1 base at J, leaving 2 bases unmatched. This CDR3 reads CASSIAGAQETQYF. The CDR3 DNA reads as TGTGCCAGCAGTATAGCGGGAGCCCAAGAGACCCAGTACTTC.